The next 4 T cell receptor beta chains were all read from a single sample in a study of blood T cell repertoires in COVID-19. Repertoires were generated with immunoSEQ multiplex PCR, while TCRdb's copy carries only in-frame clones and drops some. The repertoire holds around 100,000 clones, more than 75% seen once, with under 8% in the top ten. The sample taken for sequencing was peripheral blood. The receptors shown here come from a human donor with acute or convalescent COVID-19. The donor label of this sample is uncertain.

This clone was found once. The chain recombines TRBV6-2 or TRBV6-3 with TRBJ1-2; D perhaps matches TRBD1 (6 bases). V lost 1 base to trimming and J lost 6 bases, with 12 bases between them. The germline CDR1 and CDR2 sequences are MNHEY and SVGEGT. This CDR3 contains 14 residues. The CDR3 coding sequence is TGTGCCAGCAGTTACTTAAGGACAGCGAATGGCTACACCTTC. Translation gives CASSYLRTANGYTF.

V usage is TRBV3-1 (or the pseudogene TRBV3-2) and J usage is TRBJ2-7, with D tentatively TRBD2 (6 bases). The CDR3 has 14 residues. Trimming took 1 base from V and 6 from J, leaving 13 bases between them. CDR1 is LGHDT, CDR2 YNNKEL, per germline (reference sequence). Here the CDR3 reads CASSQGRGGSEQYF. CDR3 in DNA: TGTGCCAGCAGCCAAGGGCGCGGAGGGAGCGAGCAGTACTTC.

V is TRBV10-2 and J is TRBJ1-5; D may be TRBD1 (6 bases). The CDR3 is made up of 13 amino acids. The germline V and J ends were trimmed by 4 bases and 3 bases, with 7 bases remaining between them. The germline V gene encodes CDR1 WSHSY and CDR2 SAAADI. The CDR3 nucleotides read TGCGCCAGCAGTGCAGGGGACAATCAGCCCCAGCATTTT. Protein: CASSAGDNQPQHF.

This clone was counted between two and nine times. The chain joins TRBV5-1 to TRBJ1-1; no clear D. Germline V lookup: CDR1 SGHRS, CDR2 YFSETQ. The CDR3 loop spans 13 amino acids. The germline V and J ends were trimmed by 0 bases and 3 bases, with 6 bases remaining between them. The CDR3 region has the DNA TGCGCCAGCAGCTTGGTCTCAGACACTGAAGCTTTCTTT. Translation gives CASSLVSDTEAFF.